This T cell receptor beta chain was sequenced during a study of OX40 agonist ivuxolimab in advanced cancers. Overall study: Every 2 weeks, patients got intravenous ivuxolimab at one of six dose levels (0.01-10 mg/kg).

The data were produced by immunoSEQ multiplex PCR, yet TCRdb's version contains in-frame clones alone and is incomplete. This table holds more than 65,000 clones, around 80% found once. Study-wide findings and caveats: Low normalized clonal expansion also occurred in some nonresponding patients. There was clonal expansion of CD4+ and CD8+ blood T cells by week 6 at 0.1 to 3.0 mg/kg.

Comment on this clone: The antigen remains unidentified.

The germline V gene has CDR1 SNHLY and CDR2 FYNNEI. The CDR3 loop spans 15 amino acids. The V and J ends lost 6 bases and 0 bases respectively, with 12 bases between them. The TCR was taken from an adult with an advanced solid tumor such as melanoma, head and neck, liver or kidney cancer. The sequencing here drew on CD4+ or CD8+ T cells sorted from blood, taken in a trial of the OX40 agonist ivuxolimab. The J gene is TRBJ1-5, the V gene TRBV2; D unclear. In DNA, the CDR3 is TGTGCCAGCAGGGGTGTTGGTTATAGCAATCAGCCCCAGCATTTT. This translates into CASRGVGYSNQPQHF.